Shown below are 5 T cell receptor beta chains from a single sample sequenced in a study of breast tumors, draining lymph nodes, adjacent tissues (dated by TCRdb to about 2016). The library relied on multiplex PCR. The listed sequencing device is Illumina HiSeq 2000. The public reads were run again by TCRdb, first through fastp at Q25 and then through MiXCR, and only productive beta chains were kept. Rows with one shared CDR3 protein collapse into an entry with the most common genes and DNA. Within this sample are some 83,000 distinct CDR3 sequences, with roughly a fifth of them counted one time only. Roughly 2.4% of the sample is held by the ten biggest clonotypes. Lymph node samples came from the axillary draining lymph nodes of breast cancer patients. Sequenced material: axillary lymph node tissue. These receptors all stem from a female donor with breast cancer. Some clones in this sample may be carry-over from other donors' samples.

This clonotype occurred many times. This rearrangement joins TRBV7-2 to TRBJ2-1; 10 nucleotides align to TRBD1. CDR3 size: 15 residues. V lost 4 bases and J lost 4; bases outside the gene matches: 4. Germline V CDR1 and CDR2: SGHTA, FQGNSA. Here the CDR3 DNA reads TGTGCCAGCAGCTCGGACAGGGGGGCGTACAATGAGCAGTTCTTC. This gives the protein CASSSDRGAYNEQFF.

This clonotype was counted ten times or more. The V gene is TRBV4-3, the J gene TRBJ2-7, with 7 bases identical to TRBD1. This CDR3 region has 15 residues. The trim removed 0 bases at V and 0 bases at J, leaving 2 bases unmatched. The germline V gene has CDR1 LGHNA and CDR2 YSLEER. This CDR3 reads CASSQEDRYSYEQYF. CDR3 coding DNA: TGCGCCAGCAGCCAAGAGGACAGGTACTCCTACGAGCAGTACTTC.

Many counts were recorded for this clonotype. The V gene is TRBV5-5, the J gene TRBJ2-3; 15 positions match TRBD2. The junction had 3 bases not matched to a gene; V was cut back by 4 bases and J by 0 bases. This CDR3 spans 17 amino acids. Per the germline V gene, CDR1 is SGHKS and CDR2 is YYEKEE (reference sequence). CDR3 DNA: TGTGCCAGCAGCCGGGGACTAGCGGGAGGCAGCACAGATACGCAGTATTTT. Translating gives CASSRGLAGGSTDTQYF.

This clonotype appeared a few times. This sequence joins TRBV27 and TRBJ2-2; a weak D match, TRBD2 (6 bases). This CDR3 contains 15 residues. Trimming stripped 6 bases from V and 7 bases from J, with 18 bases between. Germline V gene data show CDR1 as MNHEY and CDR2 as SMNVEV (reference sequence). The CDR3 sequence is CASSPSGYLGGELFF. CDR3 DNA: TGTGCCAGCAGCCCGAGCGGGTACCTGGGCGGGGAGCTGTTTTTT.

This clonotype was seen at least ten times. The J gene is TRBJ2-7, the V gene TRBV24-1; TRBD2 matches at 7 bases. Germline CDR1 KGHDR, CDR2 SFDVKD. There are 19 residues in the CDR3. Trimming cost V 0 bases and J 2 bases; bases outside gene matches: 15. In DNA form, the CDR3 reads TGTGCCACCAGTGATTTGGCCGAACCCAAGCCAGCGGGGACCTACGAGCAGTACTTC. This encodes CATSDLAEPKPAGTYEQYF.